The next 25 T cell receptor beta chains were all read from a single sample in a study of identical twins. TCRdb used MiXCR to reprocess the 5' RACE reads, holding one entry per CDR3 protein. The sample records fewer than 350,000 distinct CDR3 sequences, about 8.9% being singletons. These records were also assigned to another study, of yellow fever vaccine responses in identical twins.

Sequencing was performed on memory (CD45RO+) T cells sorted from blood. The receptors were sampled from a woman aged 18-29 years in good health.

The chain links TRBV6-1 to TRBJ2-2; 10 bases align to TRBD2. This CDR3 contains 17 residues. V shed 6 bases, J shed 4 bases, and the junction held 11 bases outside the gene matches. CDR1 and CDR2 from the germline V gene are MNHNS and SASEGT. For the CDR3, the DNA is TGTGCCAGCAGCCCGGGTAGCGGGGGGCCGGGCACCGGGGAGCTGTTTTTT. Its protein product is CASSPGSGGPGTGELFF.

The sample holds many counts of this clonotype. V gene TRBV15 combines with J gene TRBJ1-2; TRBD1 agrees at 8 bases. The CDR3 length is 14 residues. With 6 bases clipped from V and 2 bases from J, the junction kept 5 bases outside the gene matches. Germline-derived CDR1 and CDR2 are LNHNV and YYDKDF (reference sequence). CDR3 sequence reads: CATRTGVGNYGYTF. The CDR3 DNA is TGTGCCACCAGGACAGGGGTTGGCAACTATGGCTACACCTTC.

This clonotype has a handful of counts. The CDR3 region is CSARDSLAGIYNEQFF. The CDR3 DNA reads as TGCAGTGCTAGAGATTCGCTAGCGGGGATCTACAATGAGCAGTTCTTC. The rearrangement links TRBV20-1 to TRBJ2-1; TRBD2 matches 9 bases. Per the germline V gene, CDR1 is DFQATT and CDR2 is SNEGSKA (reference sequence). V dropped 0 bases and J dropped 3; count of bases not matched to a gene: 6. The CDR3 spans 16 residues.

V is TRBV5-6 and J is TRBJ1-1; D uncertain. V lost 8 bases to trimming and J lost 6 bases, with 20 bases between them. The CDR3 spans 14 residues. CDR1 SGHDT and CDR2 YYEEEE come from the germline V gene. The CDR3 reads CARGAGLIHSEAFF. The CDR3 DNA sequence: TGTGCCAGGGGCGCCGGGCTCATCCACTCTGAAGCTTTCTTT.

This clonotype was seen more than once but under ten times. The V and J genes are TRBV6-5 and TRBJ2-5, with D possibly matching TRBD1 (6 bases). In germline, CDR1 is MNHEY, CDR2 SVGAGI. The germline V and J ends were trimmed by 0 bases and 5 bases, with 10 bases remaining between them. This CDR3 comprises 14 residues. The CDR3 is CASSYSMRGETQYF. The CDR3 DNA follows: TGTGCCAGCAGTTACTCGATGAGGGGGGAGACCCAGTACTTC.

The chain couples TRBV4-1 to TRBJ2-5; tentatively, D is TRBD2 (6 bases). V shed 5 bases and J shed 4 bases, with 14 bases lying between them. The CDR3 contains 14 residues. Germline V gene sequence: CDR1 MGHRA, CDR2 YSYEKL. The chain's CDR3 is CASSLRDSAETQYF. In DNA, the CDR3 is TGCGCCAGCAGCTTACGGGACTCTGCAGAGACCCAGTACTTC.

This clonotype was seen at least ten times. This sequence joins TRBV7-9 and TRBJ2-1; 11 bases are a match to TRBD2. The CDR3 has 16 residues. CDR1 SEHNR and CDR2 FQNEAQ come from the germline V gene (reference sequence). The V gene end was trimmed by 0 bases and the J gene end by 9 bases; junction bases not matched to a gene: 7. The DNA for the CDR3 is TGTGCCAGCAGCTTAGCGGCTAGCGGGGGGAGGAGTGAGCAGTTCTTC. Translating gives CASSLAASGGRSEQFF.

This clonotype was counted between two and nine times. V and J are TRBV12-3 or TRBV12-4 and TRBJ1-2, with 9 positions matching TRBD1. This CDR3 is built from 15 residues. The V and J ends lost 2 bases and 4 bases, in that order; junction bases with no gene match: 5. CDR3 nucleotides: TGTGCCAGCAGTTTATCTGGGACAGGGAGCTATGGCTACACCTTC. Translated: CASSLSGTGSYGYTF.

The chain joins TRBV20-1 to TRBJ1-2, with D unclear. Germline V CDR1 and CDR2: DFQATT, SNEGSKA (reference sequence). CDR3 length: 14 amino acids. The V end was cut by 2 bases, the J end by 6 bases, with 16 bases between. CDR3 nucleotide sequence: TGCAGTGCTAGACTAGTGACCCCGACCGATGGCTACACCTTC. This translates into CSARLVTPTDGYTF.

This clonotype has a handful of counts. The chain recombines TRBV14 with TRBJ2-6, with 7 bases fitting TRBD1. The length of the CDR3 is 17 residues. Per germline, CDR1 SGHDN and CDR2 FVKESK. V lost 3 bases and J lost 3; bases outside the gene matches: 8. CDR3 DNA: TGTGCCAGCAGCCAGGGGGACAGATCCTTTGGGGCCAACGTCCTGACTTTC. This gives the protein CASSQGDRSFGANVLTF.

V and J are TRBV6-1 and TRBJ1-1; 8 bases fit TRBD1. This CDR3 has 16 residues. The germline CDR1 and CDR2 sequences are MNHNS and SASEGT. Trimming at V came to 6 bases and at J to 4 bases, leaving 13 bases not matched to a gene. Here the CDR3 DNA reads TGTGCCAGCAGAGAGAGACCCAGGGGGCGTTTCACTGAAGCTTTCTTT. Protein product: CASRERPRGRFTEAFF.

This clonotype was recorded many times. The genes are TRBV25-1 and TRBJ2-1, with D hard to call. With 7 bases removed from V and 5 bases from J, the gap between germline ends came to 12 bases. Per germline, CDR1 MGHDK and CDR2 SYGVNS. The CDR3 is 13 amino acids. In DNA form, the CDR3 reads TGTGCCAGCATCTCAAATAATAACAATGAGCAGTTCTTC. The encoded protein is CASISNNNNEQFF.

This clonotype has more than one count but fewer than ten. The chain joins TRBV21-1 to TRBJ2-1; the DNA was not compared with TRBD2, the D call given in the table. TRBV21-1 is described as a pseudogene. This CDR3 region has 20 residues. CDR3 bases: TGTGCCAGCAGCACCAAGACTAGCGGGGGGCCCCATCCTTCCTACAATGAGCAGTTCTTC. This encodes CASSTKTSGGPHPSYNEQFF.

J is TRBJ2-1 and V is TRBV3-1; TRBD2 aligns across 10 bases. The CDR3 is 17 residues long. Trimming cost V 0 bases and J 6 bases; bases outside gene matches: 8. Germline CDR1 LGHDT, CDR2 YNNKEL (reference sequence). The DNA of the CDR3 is TGTGCCAGCAGCCAAGATAGCGGGGGGCTACCCGGCAATGAGCAGTTCTTC. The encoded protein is CASSQDSGGLPGNEQFF.

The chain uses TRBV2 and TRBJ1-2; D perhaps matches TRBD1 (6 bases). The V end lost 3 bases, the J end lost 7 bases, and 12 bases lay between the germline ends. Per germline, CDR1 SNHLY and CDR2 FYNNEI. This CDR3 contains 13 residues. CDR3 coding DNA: TGTGCCAGCAGTGAGAACAGGGAAGGTGGCTACACCTTC. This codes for CASSENREGGYTF.

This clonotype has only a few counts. CDR3 nucleotide sequence: TGCGCCAGCAGCTTGGAATATACATACAATGAGCAGTTCTTC. Translated: CASSLEYTYNEQFF. This chain joins TRBV5-1 and TRBJ2-1; D gene uncertain. Germline loops: CDR1 SGHRS, CDR2 YFSETQ. Trimming removed 0 bases from V and 4 bases from J, with 8 bases in between. The CDR3 is made up of 14 amino acids.

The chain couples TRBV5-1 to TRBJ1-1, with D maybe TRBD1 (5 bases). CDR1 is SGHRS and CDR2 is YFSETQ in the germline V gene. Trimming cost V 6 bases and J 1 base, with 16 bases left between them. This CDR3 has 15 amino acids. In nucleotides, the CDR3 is TGCGCCAGCAAAAGTGGGGACGGGACGAACACTGAAGCTTTCTTT. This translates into CASKSGDGTNTEAFF.

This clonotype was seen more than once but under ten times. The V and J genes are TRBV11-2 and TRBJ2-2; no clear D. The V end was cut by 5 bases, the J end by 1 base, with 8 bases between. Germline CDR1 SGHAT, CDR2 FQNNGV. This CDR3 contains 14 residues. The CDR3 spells CASSTDVNTGELFF. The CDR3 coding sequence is TGTGCCAGCAGCACTGATGTGAACACCGGGGAGCTGTTTTTT.

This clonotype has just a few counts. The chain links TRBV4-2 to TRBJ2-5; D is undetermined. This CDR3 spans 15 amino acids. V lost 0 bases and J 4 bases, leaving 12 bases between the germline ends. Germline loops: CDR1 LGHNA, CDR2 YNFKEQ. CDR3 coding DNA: TGTGCCAGCAGCCAAGATTTGGTAGCTCGAGAGACCCAGTACTTC. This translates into CASSQDLVARETQYF.

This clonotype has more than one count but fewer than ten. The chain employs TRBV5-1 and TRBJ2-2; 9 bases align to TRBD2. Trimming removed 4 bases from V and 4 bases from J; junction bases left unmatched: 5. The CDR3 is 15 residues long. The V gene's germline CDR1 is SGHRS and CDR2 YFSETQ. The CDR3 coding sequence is TGCGCCAGCAGCCCGGGACTAGCTAGCACCGGGGAGCTGTTTTTT. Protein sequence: CASSPGLASTGELFF.

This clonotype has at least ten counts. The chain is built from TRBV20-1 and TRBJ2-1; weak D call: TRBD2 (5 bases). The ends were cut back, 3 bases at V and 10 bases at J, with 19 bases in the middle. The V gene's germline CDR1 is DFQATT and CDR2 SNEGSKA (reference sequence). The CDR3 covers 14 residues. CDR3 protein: CSASREGEITEQFF. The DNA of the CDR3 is TGCAGTGCTAGTCGGGAAGGAGAGATTACGGAGCAGTTCTTC.

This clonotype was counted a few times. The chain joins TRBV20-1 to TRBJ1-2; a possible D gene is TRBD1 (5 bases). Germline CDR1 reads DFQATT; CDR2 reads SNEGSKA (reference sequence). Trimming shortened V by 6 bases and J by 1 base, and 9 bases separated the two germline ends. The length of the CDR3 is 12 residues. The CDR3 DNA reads TGCAGTGCACCAGGGAGTAACTATGGCTACACCTTC. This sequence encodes CSAPGSNYGYTF.

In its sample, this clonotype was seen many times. The CDR3 sequence is CASSLALRPGQGYNEQFF. The DNA of the CDR3 is TGTGCCAGCAGCTTAGCTTTACGACCGGGACAGGGCTACAATGAGCAGTTCTTC. The V gene is TRBV7-2, the J gene TRBJ2-1, with 9 bases matching TRBD1. Germline V lookup: CDR1 SGHTA, CDR2 FQGNSA. The CDR3 is made up of 18 amino acids. V lost 0 bases, J lost 3 bases, and 9 bases stayed unmatched. The entire variable domain, with the rest obtained from reference TRBV7-2 and TRBJ2-1, is as follows: GAGVSQSPSNKVTEKGKDVELRCDPISGHTALYWYRQSLGQGLEFLIYFQGNSAPDKSGLPSDRFSAERTGGSVSTLTIQRTQQEDSAVYLCASSLALRPGQGYNEQFFGPGTRLTVL.

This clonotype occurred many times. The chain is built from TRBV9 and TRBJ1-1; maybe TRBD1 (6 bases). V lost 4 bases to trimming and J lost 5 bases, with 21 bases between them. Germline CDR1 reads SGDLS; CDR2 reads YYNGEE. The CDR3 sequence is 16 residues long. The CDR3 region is CASSPSLGRGGTEAFF. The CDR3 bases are TGTGCCAGCAGCCCCAGTCTAGGCAGGGGAGGAACTGAAGCTTTCTTT.

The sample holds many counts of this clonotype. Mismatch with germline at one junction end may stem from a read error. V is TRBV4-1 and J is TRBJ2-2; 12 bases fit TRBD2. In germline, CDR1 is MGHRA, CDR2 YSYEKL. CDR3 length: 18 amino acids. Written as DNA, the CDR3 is TGCGCCAGCAGCCACCCGAGACTAGCGGGAGCGAACGCCGGGGAGCTGTTTTTT. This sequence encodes CASSHPRLAGANAGELFF.